Listed below are T cell receptor beta chains from one sample, sequenced in a study of graft-versus-host responses after intestinal transplantation. Libraries were prepared by immunoSEQ multiplex PCR; TCRdb keeps only in-frame clonotypes and omits some of them. The sample lists some 13,000 clones, 84% occurring once. Specimen: PBMCs, collected after intestinal transplantation. All receptors derive from a human patient who received an intestinal transplant, so some T cells may come from the graft donor. The CDR3 runs from the conserved cysteine through the conserved F or W. D genes are given only for firm matches.

TRBJ1-1,TRBV5-6,-,CASSLKIWTENTEAFF,TGTGCCAGCAGCTTGAAAATCTGGACAGAGAACACTGAAGCTTTCTTT
TRBJ1-1,TRBV7-3,TRBD1,CASSPGGSSLEAFF,TGTGCCAGCAGCCCAGGGGGAAGCAGTCTTGAAGCTTTCTTT
TRBJ1-6,TRBV2,-,CASSDRDGNSPLHF,TGTGCCAGCAGTGACCGGGACGGAAATTCACCCCTCCACTTT
TRBJ2-1,TRBV7-9,-,CASSSRVRDEQFF,TGTGCCAGCAGCTCCAGGGTTCGGGATGAGCAGTTCTTC
TRBJ1-5,TRBV2,TRBD1,CASRDREGEHF,TGTGCCAGCAGGGACAGGGAGGGAGAGCATTTT
TRBJ2-7,TRBV5-1,-,CASSTVEPPYEQYF,TGCGCCAGCAGCACGGTTGAGCCTCCATACGAGCAGTACTTC
TRBJ2-3,TRBV6-5,-,CASSYSEQGSDTQYF,TGTGCCAGCAGTTACTCGGAGCAGGGGTCGGATACGCAGTATTTT
TRBJ2-3,TRBV4-2,TRBD2,CASSHSSGGTDTQYF,TGTGCCAGCAGTCATTCTAGCGGGGGCACAGATACGCAGTATTTT
TRBJ2-1,TRBV28,-,CASSFTSPYNEQFF,TGTGCCAGCAGTTTTACTAGCCCGTACAATGAGCAGTTCTTC
TRBJ2-4,TRBV7-8,-,CASSLKGLAKNIQYF,TGTGCCAGCAGCTTAAAGGGGTTAGCCAAAAACATTCAGTACTTC